The present TCR beta chain was sequenced within a study of T cells after yellow fever vaccination. This clonotype has a handful of counts. TCRdb itself ran the 5' RACE reads through MiXCR, one entry per CDR3 protein. The sample has around 310,000 distinct CDR3 sequences, about 4.5% seen once. This clonotype was sampled from a man in his late teens or twenties who received the YFV17D yellow fever vaccine. The specimen comprised PBMCs, sampled 15 days after the yellow fever booster vaccination.

The CDR3 spells CSASSAGSYYTF. In DNA, the CDR3 is TGCAGTGCTAGTTCCGCAGGCTCCTACTACACCTTC. This chain uses TRBV20-1 with TRBJ1-2, with D hard to call. CDR1 is DFQATT and CDR2 is SNEGSKA in the germline V gene (reference sequence). Trimming left V 3 bases short and J 10 bases short, with 15 bases between. The CDR3 sequence is 12 residues long.